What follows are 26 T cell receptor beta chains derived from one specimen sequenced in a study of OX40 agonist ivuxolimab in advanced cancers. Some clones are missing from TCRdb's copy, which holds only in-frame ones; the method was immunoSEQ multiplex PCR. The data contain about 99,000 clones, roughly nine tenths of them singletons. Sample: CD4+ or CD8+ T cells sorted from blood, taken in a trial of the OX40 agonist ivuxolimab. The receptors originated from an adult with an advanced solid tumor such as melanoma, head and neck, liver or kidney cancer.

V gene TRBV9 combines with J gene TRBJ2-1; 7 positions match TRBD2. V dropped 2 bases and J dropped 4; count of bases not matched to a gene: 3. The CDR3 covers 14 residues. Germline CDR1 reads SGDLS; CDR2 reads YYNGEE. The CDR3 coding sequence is TGTGCCAGCAGCGTCGGGGGAGGGTACAATGAGCAGTTCTTC. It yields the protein CASSVGGGYNEQFF. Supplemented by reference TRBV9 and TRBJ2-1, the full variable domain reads DSGVTQTPKHLITATGQRVTLRCSPRSGDLSVYWYQQSLDQGLQFLIQYYNGEERAKGNILERFSAQQFPDLHSELNLSSLELGDSALYFCASSVGGGYNEQFFGPGTRLTVL.

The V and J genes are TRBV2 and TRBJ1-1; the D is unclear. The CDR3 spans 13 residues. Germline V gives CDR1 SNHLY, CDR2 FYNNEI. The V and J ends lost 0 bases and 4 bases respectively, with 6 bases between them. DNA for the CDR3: TGTGCCAGCAGTGAAGCGAGTCTCACTGAAGCTTTCTTT. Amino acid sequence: CASSEASLTEAFF.

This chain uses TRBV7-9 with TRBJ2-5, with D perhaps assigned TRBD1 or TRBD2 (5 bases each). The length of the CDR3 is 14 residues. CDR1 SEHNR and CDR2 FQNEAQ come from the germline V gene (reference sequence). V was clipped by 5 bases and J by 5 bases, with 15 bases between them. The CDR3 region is CASSRDPPTETQYF. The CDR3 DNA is TGTGCCAGCAGCCGGGACCCTCCCACTGAGACCCAGTACTTC.

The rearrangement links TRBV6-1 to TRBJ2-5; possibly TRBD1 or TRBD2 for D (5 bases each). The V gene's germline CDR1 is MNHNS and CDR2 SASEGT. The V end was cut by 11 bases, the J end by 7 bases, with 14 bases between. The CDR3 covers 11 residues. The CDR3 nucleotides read TGTGCCGGGGGTCCAGGTGTGACCCAGTACTTC. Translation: CAGGPGVTQYF.

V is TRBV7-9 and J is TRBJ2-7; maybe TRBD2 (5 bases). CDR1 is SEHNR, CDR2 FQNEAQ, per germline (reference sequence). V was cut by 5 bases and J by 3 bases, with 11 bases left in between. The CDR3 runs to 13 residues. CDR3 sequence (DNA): TGTGCCAGCAGCGCAACTCGGGGCTACGAGCAGTACTTC. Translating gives CASSATRGYEQYF.

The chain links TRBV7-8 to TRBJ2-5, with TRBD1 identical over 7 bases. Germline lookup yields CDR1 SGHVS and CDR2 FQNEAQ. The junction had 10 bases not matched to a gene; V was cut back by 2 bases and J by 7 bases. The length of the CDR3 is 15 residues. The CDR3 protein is CASSLPTGVSGTQYF. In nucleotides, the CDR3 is TGTGCCAGCAGCTTACCAACAGGGGTTTCGGGGACCCAGTACTTC.

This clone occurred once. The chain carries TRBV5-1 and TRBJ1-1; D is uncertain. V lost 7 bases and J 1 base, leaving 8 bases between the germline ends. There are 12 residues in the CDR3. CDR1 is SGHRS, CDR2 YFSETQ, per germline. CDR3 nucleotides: TGCGCCAGCCCCCATAAGAACACTGAAGCTTTCTTT. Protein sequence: CASPHKNTEAFF.

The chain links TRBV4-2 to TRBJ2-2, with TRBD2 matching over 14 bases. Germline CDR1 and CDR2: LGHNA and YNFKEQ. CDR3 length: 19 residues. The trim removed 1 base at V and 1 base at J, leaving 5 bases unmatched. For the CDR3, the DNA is TGTGCCAGCAGCCAAGCCGGACTAGCGGGAGGATTGAACACCGGGGAGCTGTTTTTT. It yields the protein CASSQAGLAGGLNTGELFF.

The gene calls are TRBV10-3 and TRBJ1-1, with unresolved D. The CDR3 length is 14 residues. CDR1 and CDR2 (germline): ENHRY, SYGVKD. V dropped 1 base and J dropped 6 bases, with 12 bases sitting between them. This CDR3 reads CAISELDGEAEAFF. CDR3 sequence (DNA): TGTGCCATCAGTGAGTTGGACGGGGAGGCTGAAGCTTTCTTT.

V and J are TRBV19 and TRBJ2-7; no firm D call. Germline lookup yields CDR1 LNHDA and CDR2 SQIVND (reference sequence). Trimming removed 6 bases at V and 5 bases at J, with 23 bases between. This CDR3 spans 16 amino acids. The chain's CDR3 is CASSHDARATRHEQYF. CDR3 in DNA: TGTGCCAGTAGCCACGACGCTCGGGCCACCCGCCACGAGCAGTACTTC.

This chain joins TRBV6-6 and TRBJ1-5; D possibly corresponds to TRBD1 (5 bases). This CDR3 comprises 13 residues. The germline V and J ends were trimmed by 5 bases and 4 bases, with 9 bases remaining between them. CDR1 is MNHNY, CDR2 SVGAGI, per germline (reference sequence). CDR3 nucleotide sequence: TGTGCCAGCAGTCAGGGACTTAATCAGCCCCAGCATTTT. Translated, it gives CASSQGLNQPQHF.

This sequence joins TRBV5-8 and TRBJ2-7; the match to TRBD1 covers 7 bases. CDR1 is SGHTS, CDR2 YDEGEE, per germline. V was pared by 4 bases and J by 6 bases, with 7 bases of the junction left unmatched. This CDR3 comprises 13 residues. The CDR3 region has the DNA TGTGCCAGCAGCCTACAGGGGTGGAGCGAGCAGTACTTC. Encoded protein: CASSLQGWSEQYF.

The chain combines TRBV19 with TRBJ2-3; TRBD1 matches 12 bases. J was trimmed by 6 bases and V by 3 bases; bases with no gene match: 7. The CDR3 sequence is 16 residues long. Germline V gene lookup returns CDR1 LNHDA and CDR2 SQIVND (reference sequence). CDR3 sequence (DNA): TGTGCCAGTAGTATCGGGACAGGGGGCCGAGGGGATACGCAGTATTTT. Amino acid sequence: CASSIGTGGRGDTQYF.

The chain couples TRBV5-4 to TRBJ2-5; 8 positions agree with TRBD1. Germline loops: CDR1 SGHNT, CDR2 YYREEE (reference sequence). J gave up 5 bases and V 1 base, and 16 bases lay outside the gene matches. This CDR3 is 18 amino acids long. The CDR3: CASSLSTGGWQGEETQYF. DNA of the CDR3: TGTGCCAGCAGCTTGAGTACAGGGGGGTGGCAGGGGGAGGAGACCCAGTACTTC. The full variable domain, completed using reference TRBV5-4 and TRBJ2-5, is ETGVTQSPTHLIKTRGQQVTLRCSSQSGHNTVSWYQQALGQGPQFIFQYYREEENGRGNFPPRFSGLQFPNYSSELNVNALELDDSALYLCASSLSTGGWQGEETQYFGPGTRLLVL.

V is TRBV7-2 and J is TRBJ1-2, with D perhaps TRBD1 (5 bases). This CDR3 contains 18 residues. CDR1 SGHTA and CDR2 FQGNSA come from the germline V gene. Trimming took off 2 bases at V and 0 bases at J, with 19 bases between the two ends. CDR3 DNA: TGTGCCAGCAGCTTAAGATTGGTAGGGGCCGTAGCTAACTATGGCTACACCTTC. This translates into CASSLRLVGAVANYGYTF. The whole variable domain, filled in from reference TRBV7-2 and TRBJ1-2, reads GAGVSQSPSNKVTEKGKDVELRCDPISGHTALYWYRQSLGQGLEFLIYFQGNSAPDKSGLPSDRFSAERTGGSVSTLTIQRTQQEDSAVYLCASSLRLVGAVANYGYTFGSGTRLTVV.

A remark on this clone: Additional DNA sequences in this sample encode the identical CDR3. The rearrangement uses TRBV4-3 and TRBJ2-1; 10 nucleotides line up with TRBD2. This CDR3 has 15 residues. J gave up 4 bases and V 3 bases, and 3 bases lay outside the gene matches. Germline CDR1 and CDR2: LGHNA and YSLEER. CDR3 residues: CASSQTSGSYNEQFF. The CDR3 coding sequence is TGCGCCAGCAGCCAGACTAGCGGGTCATACAATGAGCAGTTCTTC.

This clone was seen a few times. CDR3: CASSLGRTQPQHF. The CDR3 DNA follows: TGTGCCAGCAGTTTAGGACGGACACAGCCCCAGCATTTT. This chain joins TRBV28 and TRBJ1-5, with TRBD1 as a possible D gene (5 bases). The CDR3 is made up of 13 amino acids. Trimming took 2 bases from V and 7 from J, leaving 9 bases between them. The germline V gene encodes CDR1 MDHEN and CDR2 SYDVKM.

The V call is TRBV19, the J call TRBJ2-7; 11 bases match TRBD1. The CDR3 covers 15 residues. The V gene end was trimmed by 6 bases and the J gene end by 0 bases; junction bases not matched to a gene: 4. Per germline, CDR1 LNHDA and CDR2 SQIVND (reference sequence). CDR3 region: CASSKGQGGSYEQYF. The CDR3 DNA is TGTGCCAGTAGCAAGGGACAGGGGGGCTCCTACGAGCAGTACTTC.

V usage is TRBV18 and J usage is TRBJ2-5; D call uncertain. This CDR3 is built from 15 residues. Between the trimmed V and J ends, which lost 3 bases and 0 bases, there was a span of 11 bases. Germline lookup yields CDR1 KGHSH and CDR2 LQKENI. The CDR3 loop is CASSPLGLDQETQYF. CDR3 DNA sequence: TGTGCCAGCTCACCCCTCGGGCTAGACCAAGAGACCCAGTACTTC.

This chain's CDR3 is CASSLKRLTDTQYF. CDR3 DNA sequence: TGTGCCAGCAGCTTGAAGCGGCTCACAGATACGCAGTATTTT. V and J are TRBV5-4 and TRBJ2-3, with D possibly matching TRBD2 (5 bases). This CDR3 is 14 amino acids long. CDR1 and CDR2 from the germline V gene are SGHNT and YYREEE (reference sequence). V gave up 1 base and J gave up 2 bases, with 8 bases separating them.

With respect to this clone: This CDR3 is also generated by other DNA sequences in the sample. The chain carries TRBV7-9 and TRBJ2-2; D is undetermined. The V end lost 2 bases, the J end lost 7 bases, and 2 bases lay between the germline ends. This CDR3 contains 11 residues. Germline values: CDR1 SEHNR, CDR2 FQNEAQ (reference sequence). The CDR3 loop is CASSLIGELFF. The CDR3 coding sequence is TGTGCCAGCAGCTTAATCGGGGAGCTGTTTTTT.

The CDR3 DNA is TGTGCCAGCGGGGGGCAGGGCTATGGCTACACCTTC. Amino acids: CASGGQGYGYTF. The chain joins TRBV7-9 to TRBJ1-2, with D possibly being TRBD1 (6 bases). Trimming took 8 bases from V and 4 from J, leaving 11 bases between them. The germline gives CDR1 SEHNR, CDR2 FQNEAQ (reference sequence). The CDR3 loop spans 12 amino acids.

The CDR3 coding sequence is TGTGCCAGCAGCGTAGGGATAAGCGGGAGGCCACTCGGGAATGAGCAGTTCTTC. It codes for CASSVGISGRPLGNEQFF. The V gene is TRBV9, the J gene TRBJ2-1; 9 bases match TRBD2. Germline CDR1 reads SGDLS; CDR2 reads YYNGEE. J gave up 7 bases and V 0 bases, and 14 bases lay outside the gene matches. The CDR3 is made up of 18 amino acids.

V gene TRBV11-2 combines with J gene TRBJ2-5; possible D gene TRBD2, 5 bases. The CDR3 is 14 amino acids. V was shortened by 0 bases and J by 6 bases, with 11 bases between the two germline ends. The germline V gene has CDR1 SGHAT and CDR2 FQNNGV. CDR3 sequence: CASSLEAGTQTQYF. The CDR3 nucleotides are TGTGCCAGCAGCTTAGAGGCGGGCACGCAGACCCAGTACTTC.

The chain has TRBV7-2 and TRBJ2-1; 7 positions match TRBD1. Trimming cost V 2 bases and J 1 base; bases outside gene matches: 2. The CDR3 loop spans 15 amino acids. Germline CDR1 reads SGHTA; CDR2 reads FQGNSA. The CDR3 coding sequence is TGTGCCAGCAGCTTAACAGGGGCGTCCTACAATGAGCAGTTCTTC. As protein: CASSLTGASYNEQFF.

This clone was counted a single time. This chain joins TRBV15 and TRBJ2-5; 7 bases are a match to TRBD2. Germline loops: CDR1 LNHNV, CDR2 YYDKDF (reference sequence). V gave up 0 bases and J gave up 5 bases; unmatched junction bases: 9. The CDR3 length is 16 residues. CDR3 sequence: CATSRDRRRGGETQYF. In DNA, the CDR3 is TGTGCCACCAGCAGAGATCGGCGGAGGGGAGGGGAGACCCAGTACTTC.